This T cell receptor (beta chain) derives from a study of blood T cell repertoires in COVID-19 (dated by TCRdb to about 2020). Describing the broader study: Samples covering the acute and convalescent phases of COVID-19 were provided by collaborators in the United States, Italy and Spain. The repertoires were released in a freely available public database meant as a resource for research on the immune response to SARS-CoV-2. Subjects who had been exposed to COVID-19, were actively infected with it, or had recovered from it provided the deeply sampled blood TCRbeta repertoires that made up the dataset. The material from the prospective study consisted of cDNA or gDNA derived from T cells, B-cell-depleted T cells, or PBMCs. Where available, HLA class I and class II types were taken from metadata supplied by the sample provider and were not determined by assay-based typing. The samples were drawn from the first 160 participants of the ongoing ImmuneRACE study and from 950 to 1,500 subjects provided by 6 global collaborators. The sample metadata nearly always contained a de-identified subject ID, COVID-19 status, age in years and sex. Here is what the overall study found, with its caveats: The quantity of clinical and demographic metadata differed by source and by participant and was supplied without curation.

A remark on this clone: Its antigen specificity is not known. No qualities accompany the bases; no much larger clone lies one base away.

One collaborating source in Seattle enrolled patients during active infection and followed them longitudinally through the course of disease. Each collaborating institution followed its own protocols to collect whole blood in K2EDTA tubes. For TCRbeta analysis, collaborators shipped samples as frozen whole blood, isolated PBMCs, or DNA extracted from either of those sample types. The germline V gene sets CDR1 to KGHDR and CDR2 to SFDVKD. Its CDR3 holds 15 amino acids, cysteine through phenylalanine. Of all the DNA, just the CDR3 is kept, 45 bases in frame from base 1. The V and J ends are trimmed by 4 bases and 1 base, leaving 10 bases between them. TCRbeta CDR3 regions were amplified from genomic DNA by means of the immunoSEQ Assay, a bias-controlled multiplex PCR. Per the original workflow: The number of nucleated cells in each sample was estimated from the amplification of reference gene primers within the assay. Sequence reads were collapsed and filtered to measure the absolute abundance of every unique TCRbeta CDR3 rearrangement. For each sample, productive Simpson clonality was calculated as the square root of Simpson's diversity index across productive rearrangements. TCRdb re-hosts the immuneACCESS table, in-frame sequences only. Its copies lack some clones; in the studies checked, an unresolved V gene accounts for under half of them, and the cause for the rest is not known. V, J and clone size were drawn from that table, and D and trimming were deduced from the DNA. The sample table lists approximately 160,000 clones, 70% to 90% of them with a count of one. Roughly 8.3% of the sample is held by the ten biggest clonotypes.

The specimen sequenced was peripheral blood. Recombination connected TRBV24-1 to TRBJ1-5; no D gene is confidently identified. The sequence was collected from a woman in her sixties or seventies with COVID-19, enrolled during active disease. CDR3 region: CATSDPQKSNQPQHF. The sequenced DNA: TGTGCCACCAGTGACCCACAGAAGAGCAATCAGCCCCAGCATTTT.